The 14 T cell receptor beta chains listed next were all sequenced from one sample in a study of regulatory T cells in long-lasting Graves disease. iRepertoire HTBI primers and Arm-PCR of CDR3 regions built TCR beta libraries. TCRdb fed the multiplex PCR reads into MiXCR, producing one record per CDR3 protein. The sample lists about 300,000 distinct CDR3 sequences, under 20% seen once, with about 39% in the top ten. Time point meaning: newly diagnosed GD, antithyroid drugs for less than 3 months. From PBMCs, RNA was extracted and then used to make the TCR library. This sample comprised peripheral blood mononuclear cells (PBMCs), obtained at new diagnosis, from a patient treated with antithyroid drugs. These receptors were obtained from a female donor with Graves disease.

This clonotype appeared many times. The CDR3, as DNA: TGTGCCAGCAGCTTAATAACAGGGGGCGGGAATGAGCAGTTCTTC. Its protein is CASSLITGGGNEQFF. The V gene is TRBV7-3, the J gene TRBJ2-1; 9 positions agree with TRBD1. Germline V CDR1 and CDR2: SGHTA, FQGTGA. The CDR3 runs 15 residues. Trimming removed 1 base from V and 7 bases from J; junction bases left unmatched: 5.

This clonotype was counted once. The chain links TRBV28 to TRBJ1-4; D gene uncertain. CDR1 and CDR2 (germline): MDHEN, SYDVKM. CDR3 length: 17 residues. V lost 0 bases to trimming and J lost 4 bases, with 15 bases between them. Written as DNA, the CDR3 is TGTGCCAGCAGTTTATGGATCGGGCCAGATAGTAATGAAAAACTGTTTTTT. Amino acid sequence: CASSLWIGPDSNEKLFF.

Many counts were recorded for this clonotype. The chain employs TRBV3-1 and TRBJ2-2; D is ambiguous. Germline CDR1 is LGHDT and CDR2 is YNNKEL (reference sequence). Trimming removed 3 bases at V and 2 bases at J, with 13 bases between. This CDR3 has 16 residues. CDR3: CASSHLIARNTGELFF. Written as DNA, the CDR3 is TGTGCCAGCAGCCACTTGATTGCTCGAAACACCGGGGAGCTGTTTTTT.

This clonotype was picked up many times. The chain couples TRBV2 to TRBJ2-5; 7 bases agree with TRBD2. The CDR3 totals 14 residues. Germline V gene sequence: CDR1 SNHLY, CDR2 FYNNEI. V trimming: 6 bases; J trimming: 3 bases; junction bases outside the gene matches: 7. This chain's CDR3 is CASRPPLAEETQYF. The CDR3 DNA reads as TGTGCCAGCAGGCCCCCTCTAGCGGAAGAGACCCAGTACTTC.

This clonotype was seen only a few times. J is TRBJ1-1 and V is TRBV7-9; 7 bases are shared with TRBD1. Germline V gene data show CDR1 as SEHNR and CDR2 as FQNEAQ (reference sequence). The trim removed 4 bases at V and 7 bases at J, leaving 9 bases unmatched. The CDR3 consists of 14 residues. The CDR3 coding sequence is TGTGCCAGCAGCTCGGGACAGCCGAACCTTGAAGCTTTCTTT. Residues: CASSSGQPNLEAFF.

This clonotype was counted a few times. The chain combines TRBV5-1 with TRBJ2-5; D unresolved. The CDR3 sequence is 14 residues long. Germline V CDR1 and CDR2: SGHRS, YFSETQ. Trimming shortened V by 5 bases and J by 1 base, and 12 bases separated the two germline ends. CDR3 region: CASRVGTPQETQYF. In DNA, the CDR3 is TGCGCCAGCAGGGTCGGTACTCCCCAAGAGACCCAGTACTTC.

The chain combines TRBV12-3 or TRBV12-4 with TRBJ2-1; unclear D gene. There are 12 residues in the CDR3. V lost 3 bases, J lost 8 bases, and 8 bases lay in between. The CDR3 sequence is CASSFFGDEQFF. For the CDR3, the DNA is TGTGCCAGCAGTTTTTTCGGAGATGAGCAGTTCTTC.

This clonotype was counted ten times or more. The chain is built from TRBV2 and TRBJ1-2; the match to TRBD1 covers 11 bases. The CDR3 sequence is 18 residues long. V gave up 4 bases and J gave up 2 bases; unmatched junction bases: 12. The germline V gene encodes CDR1 SNHLY and CDR2 FYNNEI. The DNA for the CDR3 is TGTGCCAGCAGTGTCAGCCGGGACAGGGGGGCCTTAAACTATGGCTACACCTTC. It encodes CASSVSRDRGALNYGYTF.

The chain uses TRBV6-1 and TRBJ1-1, with D unresolved. Trimming took off 7 bases at V and 4 bases at J, with 16 bases between the two ends. Per the germline V gene, CDR1 is MNHNS and CDR2 is SASEGT. This CDR3 is 14 amino acids long. The CDR3 reads CASTPVELFTEAFF. CDR3 coding DNA: TGTGCCAGCACCCCGGTTGAGCTCTTCACTGAAGCTTTCTTT.

The rearrangement joins TRBV10-3 to TRBJ2-1, with D hard to call. V lost 3 bases and J lost 8, with 11 bases in between. CDR1 ENHRY and CDR2 SYGVKD come from the germline V gene. This CDR3 region has 13 residues. Here the CDR3 reads CAISDSTGDEQFF. The CDR3 nucleotides read TGTGCCATCAGTGACAGTACGGGCGATGAGCAGTTCTTC.

The V and J genes are TRBV12-3 or TRBV12-4 and TRBJ2-3, with TRBD2 as a possible D gene (5 bases). CDR3 length: 15 residues. V lost 4 bases, J lost 4 bases, and 15 bases lay in between. The CDR3 sequence is CASSSGLGEADTQYF. The CDR3 region has the DNA TGTGCCAGCAGTTCCGGGCTGGGAGAGGCAGATACGCAGTATTTT.

The chain joins TRBV4-2 to TRBJ2-6; tentatively, D is TRBD2 (5 bases). The CDR3 sequence is 16 residues long. With 0 bases removed from V and 2 bases from J, the gap between germline ends came to 8 bases. Germline assignment: CDR1 LGHNA and CDR2 YNFKEQ. The CDR3, as DNA: TGTGCCAGCAGCCAAGAACGGGAAACTGGGGCCAACGTCCTGACTTTC. As protein: CASSQERETGANVLTF.

This clonotype was recorded at least ten times. The V gene is TRBV12-3 or TRBV12-4, the J gene TRBJ1-1; D remains ambiguous. Trimming shortened V by 5 bases and J by 0 bases, and 13 bases separated the two germline ends. This CDR3 has 15 residues. The CDR3 DNA reads as TGTGCCAGCAGTCTAAGCAGACTCGTGAACACTGAAGCTTTCTTT. It specifies CASSLSRLVNTEAFF.

The sample holds many counts of this clonotype. The CDR3 region has the DNA TGTGCCAGCAGTGTGGGGGAAAAACTGTTTTTT. Translated, it gives CASSVGEKLFF. The V and J genes are TRBV2 and TRBJ1-4; D is ambiguous. Germline values: CDR1 SNHLY, CDR2 FYNNEI. This CDR3 has 11 amino acids. Trimming left V 4 bases short and J 8 bases short, with 5 bases between.